These T cell receptor beta chains were read from a single sample in a study of patients and donors after allogeneic stem cell transplantation. MiXCR, applied by TCRdb to the RT-PCR reads, yields one record per CDR3 protein. The table includes about a million distinct CDR3 sequences, more than 15% detected once. Source material: blood, either unsorted or a sorted T cell fraction (not recorded which). The receptors were gathered from a human donor who was either an allogeneic HSCT recipient or a stem cell or donor lymphocyte infusion donor (not recorded which). It is not recorded whose cells these are; they may come from a transplant donor. Both conserved end residues are part of each CDR3. The D gene is left open where the match is weak. Clone size, where shown, is once, few, many, or a class for clones that have expanded.

NA,TRBJ1-1,TRBV19,NA,TGTGCCAGTAGTATTGTTGGGGGTGCGAACACTGAAGCTTTCTTT,CASSIVGGANTEAFF
NA,TRBJ2-7,TRBV10-2,few,TGCGCCAGCAGTGAGGTTTCTAGCAAATCCTACGAGCAGTACTTC,CASSEVSSKSYEQYF
NA,TRBJ2-4,TRBV4-1,NA,TGCGCCAGCAGCCAGGGGGGGCAGGACATTCAGTACTTC,CASSQGGQDIQYF
TRBD1,TRBJ1-1,TRBV20-1,NA,TGCAGTGCTAGAGAGGCAGGGGGCCCGAACACTGAAGCTTTCTTT,CSAREAGGPNTEAFF
NA,TRBJ2-1,TRBV6-5,NA,TGTGCCAGCAGAGACGGACGGCGTGAGCAGTTCTTC,CASRDGRREQFF
NA,TRBJ1-1,TRBV7-6,NA,TGTGCCAGCAGCGCCTCCTCGGGGGGAGTGAACACTGAAGCTTTCTTT,CASSASSGGVNTEAFF
NA,TRBJ2-2,TRBV7-3,NA,TGTGCCAGCAGCTCCCCTTACGGGGAGCTGTTTTTT,CASSSPYGELFF
NA,TRBJ2-7,TRBV6-2/TRBV6-3,many,TGTGCCAGCTTTGAGGGGACAACCTACTACGAGCAGTACTTC,CASFEGTTYYEQYF
NA,TRBJ1-2,TRBV29-1,NA,TGCAGCGCCAATCTACTAGCAGGATCCAACTCCTATGGCTACACCTTC,CSANLLAGSNSYGYTF
TRBD2,TRBJ2-2,TRBV9,NA,TGTGCCAGCAGCGTCGGAGGCGGGGGGGCATTCGGGGAGCTGTTTTTT,CASSVGGGGAFGELFF
NA,TRBJ1-2,TRBV20-1,many,TGCAGTGCTTGGGCGGGGGGTGGCTACACCTTC,CSAWAGGGYTF
NA,TRBJ1-1,TRBV12-1,NA,TGTGCCAGCAGCTTTGTCCTTGACGGTGAAGCTTTCTTT,CASSFVLDGEAFF
NA,TRBJ2-7,TRBV7-2,NA,TGTGCCAGCAGCTTCCTTAAGGGCGAGCAGTACTTC,CASSFLKGEQYF
NA,TRBJ2-5,TRBV4-1,NA,TGCGCCAGCAGCCAAGAGACACTGTACCAAGAGACCCAGTACTTC,CASSQETLYQETQYF
TRBD1,TRBJ2-7,TRBV6-1,NA,TGTGCCAGCAGTGAATCGCCTTGGGCAGGGGGCTACGAGCAGTACTTC,CASSESPWAGGYEQYF
TRBD1,TRBJ1-6,TRBV7-9,NA,TGTGCCAGCATGATGACAGGGGTCTATAATTCACCCCTCCACTTT,CASMMTGVYNSPLHF